The next 11 T cell receptor beta chains were all read from a single sample in a study of blood T cells in healthy people across ages. With a J-beta primer mix and a sample-barcoded 5' primer, a second PCR ran 7 to 11 cycles. TCRdb itself ran the 5' RACE reads through MiXCR, one entry per CDR3 protein. The sample lists approximately 730,000 distinct CDR3 sequences; about 42% were seen once. Sequencing used blood. These receptors all come from a woman aged 60-75 years in good health.

As DNA, the CDR3 is TGCAGTGCTAGAGAAGGACAGAACTACAAGCAGTACTTC. This translates into CSAREGQNYKQYF. The chain joins TRBV20-1 to TRBJ2-5; the D gene is possibly TRBD1 (6 bases). The CDR3 runs 13 residues. Germline V gene lookup returns CDR1 DFQATT and CDR2 SNEGSKA (reference sequence). V lost 0 bases and J lost 11, with 16 bases in between.

The chain recombines TRBV3-1 with TRBJ1-2, with a possible D match to TRBD1 (6 bases). V was shortened by 0 bases and J by 8 bases, with 13 bases between the two germline ends. The CDR3 spans 14 residues. Germline V CDR1 and CDR2: LGHDT, YNNKEL (reference sequence). CDR3 DNA sequence: TGTGCCAGCAGCCAAGATTCAGGACAGAGGGGCTACACCTTC. Its protein product is CASSQDSGQRGYTF.

The CDR3 here is CASSWDGPNTEAFF. The CDR3 nucleotides read TGCGCCAGCAGCTGGGACGGGCCGAACACTGAAGCTTTCTTT. V and J are TRBV5-1 and TRBJ1-1; a weak D match, TRBD1 (5 bases). The germline V gene has CDR1 SGHRS and CDR2 YFSETQ. There are 14 residues in the CDR3. V shed 3 bases and J shed 1 base, with 10 bases lying between them.

A few counts support this clonotype. The chain has TRBV7-9 and TRBJ2-3; D may match TRBD1 or TRBD2 (6 bases each). CDR1 and CDR2 from the germline V gene are SEHNR and FQNEAQ (reference sequence). The CDR3 runs 15 residues. The V end lost 5 bases, the J end lost 3 bases, and 15 bases lay between the germline ends. The CDR3 DNA is TGTGCCAGCAGCCCTCGGGGGCCCCATACAGATACGCAGTATTTT. Its translation: CASSPRGPHTDTQYF.

This chain links TRBV5-1 with TRBJ2-1, with TRBD2 identical over 7 bases. CDR3 length: 16 amino acids. V dropped 2 bases and J dropped 3; count of bases not matched to a gene: 8. CDR1 and CDR2 from the germline V gene are SGHRS and YFSETQ. The CDR3 reads CASSLNGGGFYNEQFF. DNA of the CDR3: TGCGCCAGCAGCTTAAATGGGGGGGGTTTCTACAATGAGCAGTTCTTC.

This clonotype has more than one count but fewer than ten. V and J are TRBV7-8 and TRBJ1-6; D is unclear. Deletions cut 1 base from V and 0 bases from J, with 7 bases between. There are 16 residues in the CDR3. Per germline, CDR1 SGHVS and CDR2 FQNEAQ. The CDR3 protein is CASSLDSSSYNSPLHF. Here the CDR3 DNA reads TGTGCCAGCAGCTTAGACAGCAGCTCCTATAATTCACCCCTCCACTTT. The full variable domain, completed using reference TRBV7-8 and TRBJ1-6, is GAGVSQSPRYKVAKRGQDVALRCDPISGHVSLFWYQQALGQGPEFLTYFQNEAQLDKSGLPSDRFFAERPEGSVSTLKIQRTQQEDSAVYLCASSLDSSSYNSPLHFGNGTRLTVT.

V is TRBV6-5 and J is TRBJ2-2; D is unresolved. Per the germline V gene, CDR1 is MNHEY and CDR2 is SVGAGI. V shed 7 bases and J shed 8 bases, with 17 bases lying between them. The CDR3 has 14 amino acids. CDR3 nucleotides: TGTGCCAGCACCATCGGACCCGTGTCGGGGGAGCTGTTTTTT. Its protein product is CASTIGPVSGELFF.

The chain uses TRBV18 and TRBJ1-5, with D hard to call. Trimming left V 4 bases short and J 5 bases short, with 9 bases between. The CDR3 has 13 amino acids. Germline values: CDR1 KGHSH, CDR2 LQKENI. The CDR3 coding sequence is TGTGCCAGCTCACTCGAATTGGATCAGCCCCAGCATTTT. Translating gives CASSLELDQPQHF.

V usage is TRBV6-4 and J usage is TRBJ2-5; 7 bases line up with TRBD2. V lost 4 bases and J lost 4; bases outside the gene matches: 3. The CDR3 spans 13 residues. In germline, CDR1 is MRHNA, CDR2 SNTAGT. The CDR3 DNA reads TGTGCCAGCAGTGCCCAGCGGGGAGAGACCCAGTACTTC. It is translated as CASSAQRGETQYF.

V is TRBV5-1 and J is TRBJ2-1; 10 positions agree with TRBD1. The V segment lost 8 bases and the J segment 4 bases; nucleotides outside the gene matches: 9. The length of the CDR3 is 15 residues. Germline V gene data show CDR1 as SGHRS and CDR2 as YFSETQ. In DNA form, the CDR3 reads TGCGCCAGAACTGGCCGGGACAGGGGATACAATGAGCAGTTCTTC. This encodes CARTGRDRGYNEQFF.

This clonotype was counted a few times. V is TRBV7-6 and J is TRBJ2-7; 9 bases align to TRBD1. The germline gives CDR1 SGHVS, CDR2 FNYEAQ. The trim removed 5 bases at V and 5 bases at J, leaving 10 bases unmatched. The CDR3 length is 15 residues. In DNA form, the CDR3 reads TGTGCCAGCAGCCCTCTACAGGGGGCTAACCACGAGCAGTACTTC. Protein product: CASSPLQGANHEQYF.